This TCR beta chain was sequenced during a study of response to subunit inactivated influenza vaccine. General observations from the study: The authors suggested that few new T cells are recruited per seasonal influenza vaccination.

Each CDR3 protein is one row after TCRdb ran MiXCR on the RT-PCR reads. The table lists just over 300,000 distinct CDR3 sequences, over 20% of them singletons. There are a few counts of this clonotype. As yet, its antigen is unknown. The CDR3 has 16 residues. Germline trimming cut 7 bases from V and 4 bases from J; bases unmatched to any gene: 10. The V gene's germline CDR1 is KGHDR and CDR2 SFDVKD. The material was PBMCs from blood, obtained about 20 months after vaccination. The rearrangement joins TRBV24-1 to TRBJ2-2; 8 bases line up with TRBD1. The sequence came from a man between 50 and 75 years old who received an inactivated influenza vaccine. CDR3: CATSLPGRGRTGELFF. In DNA, the CDR3 is TGTGCCACCAGCCTGCCAGGCAGGGGGCGCACCGGGGAGCTGTTTTTT.